This T cell receptor beta chain was identified in a study of T cell repertoires in cytomegalovirus infection. Using its own MiXCR run on the reads, TCRdb lists one record per CDR3 protein. Of roughly 920,000 distinct CDR3 sequences listed, approximately 30% were seen once; the top ten hold 13%. Broader study findings: Across the ex vivo response, the dominant clonotypes were HLA-C-restricted CMV-specific TCR beta clonotypes.

The CDR3 length is 14 residues. Trimming cost V 1 base and J 3 bases; bases outside gene matches: 2. The germline gives CDR1 MGHRA, CDR2 YSYEKL. Regarding this clonotype: Its antigen is unidentified.

This rearrangement joins TRBV4-1 to TRBJ1-2; 7 positions match TRBD1. The TCR comes from a human donor in good health (CMV status not recorded). Some clones in this sample may be carry-over from other donors' samples. The sequencing here drew on cultured CD8+ T cells from PBMCs, taken from culture after CMV antigen stimulation. The CDR3 DNA is TGCGCCAGCAGCCAAGTAGGGGGCGACTATGGCTACACCTTC. Its protein is CASSQVGGDYGYTF.